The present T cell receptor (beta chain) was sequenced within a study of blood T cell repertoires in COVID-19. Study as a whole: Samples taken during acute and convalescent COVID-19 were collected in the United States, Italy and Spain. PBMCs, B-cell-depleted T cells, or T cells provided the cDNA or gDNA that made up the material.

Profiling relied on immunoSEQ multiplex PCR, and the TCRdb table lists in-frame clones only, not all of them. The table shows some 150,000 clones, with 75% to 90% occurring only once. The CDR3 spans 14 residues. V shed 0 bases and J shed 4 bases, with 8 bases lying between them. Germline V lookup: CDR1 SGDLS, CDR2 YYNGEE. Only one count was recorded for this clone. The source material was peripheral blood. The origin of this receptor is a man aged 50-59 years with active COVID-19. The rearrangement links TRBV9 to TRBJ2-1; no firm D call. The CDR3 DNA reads TGTGCCAGCAGCGTAGTTTCCGTTTACAATGAGCAGTTCTTC. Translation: CASSVVSVYNEQFF.